A selection of T cell receptor beta chains follows, all from one sample in a study of T cells after yellow fever vaccination. TCRdb re-called the 5' RACE reads with MiXCR, one entry per CDR3 protein. The table shows 300,000 to 400,000 distinct CDR3 sequences, with around 13% occurring only once. The sample consisted of CD4+ T cells sorted from PBMCs, taken 15 days after the yellow fever booster vaccination. These receptors were taken from a man aged 18 to 30 who received the YFV17D yellow fever vaccine. Each CDR3 is given with its conserved first and last residue. Fields, in order: clone size, D gene, J gene, V gene, CDR3 DNA, CDR3 protein. A D gene is named only where the DNA matches it firmly. Some rows have no size entry. The others give once, few or many, or a class for an expanded clone.

clone size: -
D gene: -
J gene: TRBJ1-2
V gene: TRBV6-5
CDR3 DNA: TGTGCCAGCAGTTACTCTGGCATCTATGGCTACACCTTC
CDR3 protein: CASSYSGIYGYTF

clone size: many
D gene: -
J gene: TRBJ1-5
V gene: TRBV11-2
CDR3 DNA: TGTGCCAGCAGCTTTAAAGGTCTGAAGGATCAGCCCCAGCATTTT
CDR3 protein: CASSFKGLKDQPQHF

clone size: many
D gene: -
J gene: TRBJ2-2
V gene: TRBV7-9
CDR3 DNA: TGTGCCAGCAGGCGACAGGCCGGGGAGCTGTTTTTT
CDR3 protein: CASRRQAGELFF

clone size: -
D gene: -
J gene: TRBJ1-1
V gene: TRBV2
CDR3 DNA: TGTGCCAGCAGGGCCTATGAAGCTTTCTTT
CDR3 protein: CASRAYEAFF

clone size: -
D gene: -
J gene: TRBJ1-4
V gene: TRBV20-1
CDR3 DNA: TGCAGTGCTGGTGCTGGGGGAAATGAAAAACTGTTTTTT
CDR3 protein: CSAGAGGNEKLFF

clone size: -
D gene: -
J gene: TRBJ1-4
V gene: TRBV5-1
CDR3 DNA: TGCGCCACCAAGGACCTACCTAATGAAAAACTGTTTTTT
CDR3 protein: CATKDLPNEKLFF

clone size: -
D gene: TRBD2
J gene: TRBJ2-3
V gene: TRBV12-3/TRBV12-4
CDR3 DNA: TGTGCCAGCAGTGAGCGGGGGGGCCCAGATACGCAGTATTTT
CDR3 protein: CASSERGGPDTQYF

clone size: -
D gene: TRBD1
J gene: TRBJ2-3
V gene: TRBV6-6
CDR3 DNA: TGTGCCAGCAGGTCGACAGGGGGTCGCACAGATACGCAGTATTTT
CDR3 protein: CASRSTGGRTDTQYF

clone size: -
D gene: -
J gene: TRBJ1-1
V gene: TRBV7-9
CDR3 DNA: TGTGCCAGCAGCGCCCGGCCGACAGCCACTGAAGCTTTCTTT
CDR3 protein: CASSARPTATEAFF

clone size: many
D gene: -
J gene: TRBJ1-1
V gene: TRBV11-2
CDR3 DNA: TGTGCCAGCAGCTTAGATCTAGCGGGTAACACTGAAGCTTTCTTT
CDR3 protein: CASSLDLAGNTEAFF

clone size: -
D gene: TRBD1
J gene: TRBJ2-3
V gene: TRBV25-1
CDR3 DNA: TGTGCCAGCAGTGGAAAGGGGGCAACCACAGATACGCAGTATTTT
CDR3 protein: CASSGKGATTDTQYF

clone size: -
D gene: TRBD1
J gene: TRBJ2-6
V gene: TRBV7-8
CDR3 DNA: TGTGCCAGCAGCTTAGTCCGCCGGGACAGGGGGCACGGGGCCAACGTCCTGACTTTC
CDR3 protein: CASSLVRRDRGHGANVLTF

clone size: -
D gene: -
J gene: TRBJ1-3
V gene: TRBV7-2
CDR3 DNA: TGTGCCAGCAGCCCCCGACGAAGGGCTGGAAACACCATATATTTT
CDR3 protein: CASSPRRRAGNTIYF

clone size: many
D gene: TRBD1
J gene: TRBJ1-5
V gene: TRBV6-5
CDR3 DNA: TGTGCCAGCAGTCGAATATCCGGGACAGGGGGGGATCAGCCCCAGCATTTT
CDR3 protein: CASSRISGTGGDQPQHF

clone size: -
D gene: -
J gene: TRBJ2-2
V gene: TRBV4-2
CDR3 DNA: TGTGCCAGCAGCCCCGGCGTAAGGGGGCGGGACGGGGAGCTGTTTTTT
CDR3 protein: CASSPGVRGRDGELFF

clone size: few
D gene: TRBD2
J gene: TRBJ2-3
V gene: TRBV12-3/TRBV12-4
CDR3 DNA: TGTGCCAGCAGTTTAAGGTGGGGGGAGGGAGATACGCAGTATTTT
CDR3 protein: CASSLRWGEGDTQYF

clone size: -
D gene: -
J gene: TRBJ2-6
V gene: TRBV2
CDR3 DNA: TGTGCCAGCAGCGCAGGGGAGGGCTCTGGGGCCAACGTCCTGACTTTC
CDR3 protein: CASSAGEGSGANVLTF

clone size: many
D gene: -
J gene: TRBJ2-5
V gene: TRBV2
CDR3 DNA: TGTGCCAGCAGCGTCGGACATTCGATCCAAGAGACCCAGTACTTC
CDR3 protein: CASSVGHSIQETQYF

clone size: -
D gene: -
J gene: TRBJ1-1
V gene: TRBV10-3
CDR3 DNA: TGTGCCACCTGGGGGGCAGGGAGAACTGAAGCTTTCTTT
CDR3 protein: CATWGAGRTEAFF

clone size: few
D gene: -
J gene: TRBJ1-1
V gene: TRBV20-1
CDR3 DNA: TGCAGTGCTTCGAGCCACGGGGGGGGCACTGAAGCTTTCTTT
CDR3 protein: CSASSHGGGTEAFF

clone size: many
D gene: -
J gene: TRBJ2-2
V gene: TRBV29-1
CDR3 DNA: TGCAGCGTTGAAGATGGAGGGAACACCGGGGAGCTGTTTTTT
CDR3 protein: CSVEDGGNTGELFF

clone size: few
D gene: -
J gene: TRBJ2-7
V gene: TRBV3-2
CDR3 DNA: TGTGCCAGCAGCCAACCCCAGGGGCGAACCTACGAGCAGTACTTC
CDR3 protein: CASSQPQGRTYEQYF

clone size: many
D gene: -
J gene: TRBJ2-2
V gene: TRBV3-1
CDR3 DNA: TGTGCCAGCAGCCCCAGGGTGACCGGGGAGCTGTTTTTT
CDR3 protein: CASSPRVTGELFF

clone size: few
D gene: TRBD1
J gene: TRBJ2-7
V gene: TRBV20-1
CDR3 DNA: TGCAGTGCTAGACCGGGACAGGGGGCTTACTCCTACGAGCAGTACTTC
CDR3 protein: CSARPGQGAYSYEQYF

clone size: few
D gene: -
J gene: TRBJ2-1
V gene: TRBV12-3/TRBV12-4
CDR3 DNA: TGTGCCAGCAGCTCAAACTTCGGAGGGGGGGGCCTTTGGGAGCAGTTCTTC
CDR3 protein: CASSSNFGGGGLWEQFF

clone size: few
D gene: -
J gene: TRBJ2-2
V gene: TRBV5-1
CDR3 DNA: TGCGCCAGCAGCTCTGGCTGGGGGGACGTCGGGGAGCTGTTTTTT
CDR3 protein: CASSSGWGDVGELFF

clone size: -
D gene: TRBD1
J gene: TRBJ2-7
V gene: TRBV3-1
CDR3 DNA: TGTGCCAGCAGCCATCCCGGGGACAGGGACTACGAGCAGTACTTC
CDR3 protein: CASSHPGDRDYEQYF

clone size: few
D gene: -
J gene: TRBJ1-2
V gene: TRBV7-9
CDR3 DNA: TGTGCCAGCAGCCCTCAGCCGGGTCGGTATGGCTACACCTTC
CDR3 protein: CASSPQPGRYGYTF

clone size: few
D gene: TRBD2
J gene: TRBJ2-7
V gene: TRBV30
CDR3 DNA: TGTGCCTGGGGGCGAAGCGGGGGGTTCTACGAGCAGTACTTC
CDR3 protein: CAWGRSGGFYEQYF

clone size: -
D gene: -
J gene: TRBJ1-5
V gene: TRBV15
CDR3 DNA: TGTGCCACCAGCAGTACTAGCAATCAGCCCCAGCATTTT
CDR3 protein: CATSSTSNQPQHF

clone size: -
D gene: TRBD1
J gene: TRBJ2-7
V gene: TRBV30
CDR3 DNA: TGTGCCTGGAGTACAGGGGGATACGAGCAGTACTTC
CDR3 protein: CAWSTGGYEQYF

clone size: few
D gene: TRBD1
J gene: TRBJ1-2
V gene: TRBV6-5
CDR3 DNA: TGTGCCAGCAGGACCCCGGGACAGGGGGCGAACGGCTACACCTTC
CDR3 protein: CASRTPGQGANGYTF

clone size: many
D gene: TRBD2
J gene: TRBJ2-1
V gene: TRBV7-9
CDR3 DNA: TGTGCCAGCAGCTTGGGCGGGGGGTCTTACAATGAGCAGTTCTTC
CDR3 protein: CASSLGGGSYNEQFF

clone size: many
D gene: TRBD1
J gene: TRBJ1-6
V gene: TRBV7-9
CDR3 DNA: TGTGCCAGCAGCTACATCCCGGGACAGGGGGCCTATTCACCCCTCCACTTT
CDR3 protein: CASSYIPGQGAYSPLHF

clone size: few
D gene: -
J gene: TRBJ1-1
V gene: TRBV7-9
CDR3 DNA: TGTGCCAGCAGCTTAGGGTTGGCAGATCACACTGAAGCTTTCTTT
CDR3 protein: CASSLGLADHTEAFF

clone size: few
D gene: -
J gene: TRBJ2-2
V gene: TRBV18
CDR3 DNA: TGTGCCAGCTCACCACCACACATCACCGGGGAGCTGTTTTTT
CDR3 protein: CASSPPHITGELFF

clone size: -
D gene: -
J gene: TRBJ2-5
V gene: TRBV7-2
CDR3 DNA: TGTGCCAGCAGCTTAGCAGGCCACAAAGAGACCCAGTACTTC
CDR3 protein: CASSLAGHKETQYF

clone size: -
D gene: TRBD2
J gene: TRBJ2-3
V gene: TRBV4-1
CDR3 DNA: TGCGCCAGCAGCCAAGAGGGATTAGCGGGGAACGGAGATACGCAGTATTTT
CDR3 protein: CASSQEGLAGNGDTQYF

clone size: -
D gene: -
J gene: TRBJ2-3
V gene: TRBV7-3
CDR3 DNA: TGTGCCAGCAGCTTAAAGCCCCGATTTGCGGGTAGTACAGATACGCAGTATTTT
CDR3 protein: CASSLKPRFAGSTDTQYF

clone size: many
D gene: TRBD1
J gene: TRBJ2-2
V gene: TRBV18
CDR3 DNA: TGTGCCAGCTCACAGGACAGGGTCGGATACACCGGGGAGCTGTTTTTT
CDR3 protein: CASSQDRVGYTGELFF

clone size: few
D gene: TRBD2
J gene: TRBJ2-3
V gene: TRBV11-2
CDR3 DNA: TGTGCCAGCAGCTTACCCTCACCCCTAGCGGGGACTAGCACAGATACGCAGTATTTT
CDR3 protein: CASSLPSPLAGTSTDTQYF

clone size: -
D gene: -
J gene: TRBJ1-1
V gene: TRBV29-1
CDR3 DNA: TGCAGCGCCGGACTGTTCGAAGCTTTCTTT
CDR3 protein: CSAGLFEAFF

clone size: many
D gene: TRBD2
J gene: TRBJ2-5
V gene: TRBV12-3/TRBV12-4
CDR3 DNA: TGTGCCAGCAGTCCTAGCGGGGGGGCCGGAGAGACCCAGTACTTC
CDR3 protein: CASSPSGGAGETQYF

clone size: few
D gene: -
J gene: TRBJ2-6
V gene: TRBV27
CDR3 DNA: TGTGCCAGCAGTTTCGGCTCTGGGGCCAACGTCCTGACTTTC
CDR3 protein: CASSFGSGANVLTF

clone size: few
D gene: -
J gene: TRBJ1-5
V gene: TRBV7-9
CDR3 DNA: TGTGCCAGCAGCTTAGGTGGCGGGGCAGAGCAGCCCCAGCATTTT
CDR3 protein: CASSLGGGAEQPQHF

clone size: -
D gene: TRBD2
J gene: TRBJ2-3
V gene: TRBV11-2
CDR3 DNA: TGTGCCAGCAGCTTTGGGATCCTAGCGGGGGCTGGAGATACGCAGTATTTT
CDR3 protein: CASSFGILAGAGDTQYF

clone size: few
D gene: TRBD1
J gene: TRBJ2-7
V gene: TRBV12-3/TRBV12-4
CDR3 DNA: TGTGCCAGCACCCGGACAGGGAGGAGTGATCGGTACGAGCAGTACTTC
CDR3 protein: CASTRTGRSDRYEQYF

clone size: -
D gene: TRBD1
J gene: TRBJ2-5
V gene: TRBV29-1
CDR3 DNA: TGCAGCTCCCAGTCGGACAGGCAAGAGACCCAGTACTTC
CDR3 protein: CSSQSDRQETQYF

clone size: few
D gene: -
J gene: TRBJ1-1
V gene: TRBV14
CDR3 DNA: TGTGCCAGCAGCCTCGCGGGTTGGGCCCCTGAAGCTTTCTTT
CDR3 protein: CASSLAGWAPEAFF

clone size: few
D gene: -
J gene: TRBJ2-5
V gene: TRBV10-3
CDR3 DNA: TGTGCCATCGGCCCCAGTGGGGGGCATGAGACCCAGTACTTC
CDR3 protein: CAIGPSGGHETQYF

clone size: few
D gene: -
J gene: TRBJ2-1
V gene: TRBV20-1
CDR3 DNA: TGCAGTGCTTGGCCCCCGGGGCTCAATGAGCAGTTCTTC
CDR3 protein: CSAWPPGLNEQFF

clone size: -
D gene: TRBD1
J gene: TRBJ2-7
V gene: TRBV2
CDR3 DNA: TGTGCCAGCAGTGTCCAGGGGGCCGGCGAGCAGTACTTC
CDR3 protein: CASSVQGAGEQYF

clone size: few
D gene: -
J gene: TRBJ2-5
V gene: TRBV5-6
CDR3 DNA: TGTGCCAGCAGCTTGGGATCCAGGATCGAGACCCAGTACTTC
CDR3 protein: CASSLGSRIETQYF

clone size: few
D gene: -
J gene: TRBJ2-7
V gene: TRBV6-1
CDR3 DNA: TGTGCCAGCAGTGCCATCAGGGGCTACGAGCAGTACTTC
CDR3 protein: CASSAIRGYEQYF

clone size: -
D gene: -
J gene: TRBJ2-3
V gene: TRBV6-2/TRBV6-3
CDR3 DNA: TGTGCCAGCAGTTTTCGAGAACGGGGACGAACTAGCACAGATACGCAGTATTTT
CDR3 protein: CASSFRERGRTSTDTQYF

clone size: few
D gene: -
J gene: TRBJ2-2
V gene: TRBV3-1
CDR3 DNA: TGTGCCAGCAGCCAAGCCCTCGGGGAGCTGTTTTTT
CDR3 protein: CASSQALGELFF

clone size: few
D gene: TRBD1
J gene: TRBJ1-3
V gene: TRBV6-6
CDR3 DNA: TGTGCCAGCAGATCAGGGGGCCTGCGAAACACCATATATTTT
CDR3 protein: CASRSGGLRNTIYF

clone size: few
D gene: -
J gene: TRBJ2-3
V gene: TRBV7-3
CDR3 DNA: TGTGCCAGCAGCTTAAAGGGCGGTAGCACAGATACGCAGTATTTT
CDR3 protein: CASSLKGGSTDTQYF

clone size: -
D gene: -
J gene: TRBJ2-7
V gene: TRBV11-2
CDR3 DNA: TGTGCCAGCAGCTTAGAGTACGGAGCCTACGAGCAGTACTTC
CDR3 protein: CASSLEYGAYEQYF

clone size: -
D gene: TRBD2
J gene: TRBJ2-1
V gene: TRBV6-2/TRBV6-3
CDR3 DNA: TGTGCCAGCAGTTACCGGACTAGAGATGGCCTTGAGCAGTTCTTC
CDR3 protein: CASSYRTRDGLEQFF